This entry is about one T cell receptor beta chain. It has no known antigen specificity. No quality values exist for individual bases; no much larger clone is one base distant. The CDR3 covers 14 residues, taking in both the cysteine and the phenylalanine. The sequence is cut down to CDR3 DNA, 42 bases in frame from base 1. For CDR1 and CDR2, the germline V gene (reference sequence) lists SGHKS and YYEKEE. The V end gives up 2 bases and the J end 4 bases, leaving 5 bases in the junction not matched to a gene. This record belongs to a study of blood T cell repertoires in COVID-19 (TCRdb year 2020). Study-level background: Samples covering the acute and convalescent phases of COVID-19 were provided by collaborators in the United States, Italy and Spain. The prospective study material was composed of cDNA or gDNA derived from T cells, B-cell-depleted T cells, or PBMCs. Subjects who had been exposed to COVID-19, were actively infected with it, or had recovered from it provided the deeply sampled blood TCRbeta repertoires that made up the dataset. A freely available public database, intended as a resource for researchers studying the immune response to SARS-CoV-2, is where the repertoires were released. Samples were obtained from the ongoing ImmuneRACE study (first 160 participants) and from about 1,300 subjects provided by 6 global collaborators. The sample metadata nearly always contained a de-identified subject ID, COVID-19 status, age in years and sex. Where available, HLA class I and class II types were taken from metadata supplied by the sample provider and were not determined by assay-based typing. What the study reported, not specific to this receptor: The quantity of clinical and demographic metadata differed by source and by participant and was supplied without curation.

TCRbeta CDR3 regions were amplified from genomic DNA by means of the immunoSEQ Assay, a bias-controlled multiplex PCR. The original pipeline was this. The number of nucleated cells in each sample was estimated from the amplification of reference gene primers within the assay. Sequence reads were collapsed and filtered to measure the absolute abundance of every unique TCRbeta CDR3 rearrangement. Productive Simpson clonality was computed per sample as the square root of Simpson's diversity index over productive rearrangements. TCRdb retrieved this table from immuneACCESS and kept in-frame rearrangements only. Not all clones are present; in checked studies, unresolved V genes account for under half, and no reason is known for the remainder. V and J calls and clone size are those listed in that table; D and trimming were worked out from the DNA. This sample comprises a few hundred thousand clones, around 90% of them detected only once. Together, the top ten hold 18% of the sample.

Participants in the prospective study were enrolled through a virtual design, were aged about 18 to 100 years, and lived in roughly 25 United States geographic areas. To assign participants to cohorts, the prospective study relied on clinical history that participants themselves reported in a screening survey and a study questionnaire. ImmuneRACE Cohort 3 recovered participants were defined by two consecutive negative NP/OP PCR tests, healthcare professional clearance, or symptom resolution. In the prospective study, whole blood, serum and a nasopharyngeal or oropharyngeal swab were collected from each participant by mobile phlebotomists. Over an approximately 2-month period, participants in the prospective study had the option of providing additional blood draws and questionnaires. Before DNA extraction, prospective study blood samples were shipped either frozen or at room temperature.

The rearrangement combines TRBV5-5 with TRBJ2-7; a stretch of 8 junction bases matches TRBD2. This clonotype originated in a woman in her twenties or thirties who had recovered from COVID-19. The sample was PBMCs or T cells enriched from blood (not recorded which). The bases are TGTGCCAGCAGCTTAGCGGGAGAAGGTTACGAGCAGTACTTC. The resulting protein is CASSLAGEGYEQYF.